A single sample is the source of the 18 T cell receptor beta chains below, sequenced in a study of CD8+CD57+ T cells in acquired aplastic anemia. The study profiled TCR beta VDJ and CDR3 using genomic DNA as template. A single record per CDR3 protein comes from TCRdb applying MiXCR to the reads. The sample records about 110,000 distinct CDR3 sequences, roughly 50% being singletons. The sample comprised sorted CD4+, CD8+, or CD8+CD57+ T cells (not recorded which) from PBMCs. The receptors come from a human donor in good health, serving as a control.

In this sample, this clonotype turned up many times. The chain uses TRBV20-1 and TRBJ2-2; possibly TRBD2 for D (5 bases). Germline loops: CDR1 DFQATT, CDR2 SNEGSKA (reference sequence). The CDR3 consists of 14 residues. V gave up 1 base and J gave up 2 bases, with 8 bases separating them. The CDR3 sequence is CSARGEGNTGELFF. DNA for the CDR3: TGCAGTGCTAGAGGAGAGGGAAACACCGGGGAGCTGTTTTTT.

In the case of this clonotype: One end of the junction does not line up with germline, which may come from a read error. This sequence joins TRBV10-1 and TRBJ2-1, with a weak D call TRBD1 (5 bases). CDR3 length: 12 amino acids. Germline V gives CDR1 WNHNN, CDR2 SYGVQD (reference sequence). CDR3 residues: CASSEAGNGQFF. CDR3 bases: TGCGCCAGCAGTGAGGCAGGGAATGGGCAGTTCTTC.

V and J are TRBV20-1 and TRBJ1-2, with a weak D call TRBD1 (5 bases). V shed 5 bases and J shed 4 bases, with 17 bases lying between them. The CDR3 totals 14 residues. Germline CDR1 is DFQATT and CDR2 is SNEGSKA (reference sequence). CDR3 bases: TGCAGTGCTTCTGACAGCGTGGGTGTCTATGGCTACACCTTC. Its translation is CSASDSVGVYGYTF.

The CDR3 spells CATAKGQTPYEQYV. The CDR3 DNA reads TGTGCCACTGCGAAGGGACAGACTCCCTACGAGCAGTACGTC. This chain uses TRBV15 with TRBJ2-7; 7 bases are shared with TRBD1. Trimming took 9 bases from V and 2 from J; bases not matched to a gene: 10. The CDR3 length is 14 residues. Germline loops: CDR1 LNHNV, CDR2 YYDKDF (reference sequence).

This clonotype was seen only a few times. The chain's CDR3 is CSVEVVPGQPQHF. The CDR3, as DNA: TGCAGCGTTGAAGTGGTGCCGGGTCAGCCCCAGCATTTT. The genes are TRBV29-1 and TRBJ1-5; D remains ambiguous. There are 13 residues in the CDR3. Germline CDR1 is SQVTM and CDR2 is ANQGSEA. The ends were cut back, 1 base at V and 6 bases at J, with 10 bases in the middle.

This clonotype occurred many times. The chain links TRBV6-5 to TRBJ2-1; D is unclear. The V gene lost 1 base and the J gene lost 4 bases, with 5 bases spanning the gap. The germline CDR1 and CDR2 sequences are MNHEY and SVGAGI. This CDR3 contains 13 residues. The CDR3 reads CASSYWRYNEQFF. The CDR3 coding sequence is TGTGCCAGCAGTTACTGGCGATACAATGAGCAGTTCTTC.

The CDR3 region is CASSERTSVNEQFF. As DNA, the CDR3 is TGTGCCAGCAGCGAACGGACTAGCGTCAATGAGCAGTTCTTC. The chain combines TRBV5-6 with TRBJ2-1; 9 positions match TRBD2. The germline V gene has CDR1 SGHDT and CDR2 YYEEEE. V shed 4 bases, J shed 6 bases, and the junction held 5 bases outside the gene matches. The CDR3 is 14 residues long.

There are many counts of this clonotype. The CDR3 is CATKGYGTDTQYF. CDR3 sequence (DNA): TGTGCCACGAAAGGATATGGCACAGATACGCAGTATTTT. The rearrangement uses TRBV15 and TRBJ2-3; D is ambiguous. Between the trimmed V and J ends, which lost 9 bases and 1 base, there was a span of 11 bases. Germline CDR1 LNHNV, CDR2 YYDKDF (reference sequence). The CDR3 loop spans 13 amino acids.

The rearrangement links TRBV9 to TRBJ2-7; a weak D match, TRBD2 (7 bases). The CDR3 runs 16 residues. With 4 bases removed from V and 0 bases from J, the gap between germline ends came to 17 bases. Germline V gene sequence: CDR1 SGDLS, CDR2 YYNGEE. The CDR3 loop reads CASSLMGGALSYEQYF. The CDR3 bases are TGTGCCAGCAGCTTAATGGGGGGGGCCCTCTCCTACGAGCAGTACTTC.

Worth noting for this clonotype: A much bigger clone sits one base away, suggesting this may be a read error. The chain links TRBV27 to TRBJ1-1, with 7 nucleotides matching TRBD1. CDR1 MNHEY and CDR2 SMNVEV come from the germline V gene (reference sequence). J was trimmed by 10 bases and V by 2 bases; bases with no gene match: 10. The CDR3 contains 14 residues. The CDR3 here is CASSLGGGGLGAFF. The CDR3 DNA is TGTGCCAGCAGTTTAGGAGGGGGCGGTTTAGGAGCTTTCTTT.

The sample holds one count of this clonotype. V is TRBV19 and J is TRBJ1-2; D is undetermined. This CDR3 is 15 amino acids long. The germline V and J ends were trimmed by 6 bases and 1 base, with 15 bases remaining between them. Germline V gene lookup returns CDR1 LNHDA and CDR2 SQIVND (reference sequence). This CDR3 is CASREAANINYGYTF. The CDR3 coding sequence is TGTGCCAGTAGAGAGGCAGCCAACATTAACTATGGCTACACCTTC.

For the CDR3, the DNA is TGCAGTCCGACAGGTCCCGACGAGCAGTACTTC. This sequence encodes CSPTGPDEQYF. V and J are TRBV20-1 and TRBJ2-7, with D perhaps matching TRBD1 (6 bases). The germline V gene has CDR1 DFQATT and CDR2 SNEGSKA (reference sequence). The germline V and J ends were trimmed by 8 bases and 5 bases, with 13 bases remaining between them. The CDR3 length is 11 residues.

The J gene is TRBJ2-3, the V gene TRBV24-1; no clear D. V was cut by 2 bases and J by 3 bases, with 2 bases left in between. Germline V lookup: CDR1 KGHDR, CDR2 SFDVKD. The CDR3 consists of 12 residues. CDR3 protein: CATSDYTDTQYF. The CDR3 nucleotides are TGTGCCACCAGTGATTATACAGATACGCAGTATTTT.

V gene TRBV29-1 combines with J gene TRBJ2-7; D possibly matches TRBD1 or TRBD2 (5 bases each). CDR1 and CDR2 (germline): SQVTM, ANQGSEA. V was trimmed by 4 bases and J by 0 bases, leaving 13 bases between them. CDR3 length equals 14 residues. The CDR3 DNA is TGCAGCGTTGTTGGGGACGGAGTCTCCTACGAGCAGTACTTC. Its translation is CSVVGDGVSYEQYF.

This clonotype was seen a handful of times. The chain recombines TRBV6-2 or TRBV6-3 with TRBJ2-3, with D possibly matching TRBD1 (6 bases). V shed 5 bases and J shed 0 bases, with 15 bases lying between them. Per the germline V gene, CDR1 is MNHEY and CDR2 is SVGEGT. CDR3 length: 16 residues. The CDR3 region has the DNA TGTGCCAGCAGTCACGGACAGAGTTTTAGCACAGATACGCAGTATTTT. Its protein is CASSHGQSFSTDTQYF.

This clonotype appeared many times. The chain is built from TRBV6-2 or TRBV6-3 and TRBJ2-1, with D hard to call. Germline CDR1 and CDR2: MNHEY and SVGEGT. V lost 2 bases and J 7 bases, leaving 9 bases between the germline ends. The CDR3 is 13 amino acids. CDR3: CASSYRVGNEQFF. The CDR3 DNA reads as TGTGCCAGCAGTTACAGGGTAGGGAATGAGCAGTTCTTC.

This clonotype was counted only a few times. The chain combines TRBV20-1 with TRBJ2-7; D is unclear. The CDR3 loop spans 14 amino acids. Looked up from germline, CDR1 is DFQATT and CDR2 is SNEGSKA (reference sequence). Trimming took off 2 bases at V and 0 bases at J, with 11 bases between the two ends. The DNA of the CDR3 is TGCAGTGCTAGATTTGTCGGCTACTCCTACGAGCAGTACTTC. This sequence encodes CSARFVGYSYEQYF.

This sequence joins TRBV11-1 and TRBJ1-3; D is perhaps TRBD1 (5 bases). Germline CDR1 is SGHAT and CDR2 is FQDESV (reference sequence). V shed 1 base and J shed 4 bases, with 14 bases lying between them. The CDR3 runs 16 residues. The CDR3 nucleotides read TGTGCCAGCAGCTTAGGGGACGGCACTGGAGGAAACACCATATATTTT. Protein sequence: CASSLGDGTGGNTIYF.